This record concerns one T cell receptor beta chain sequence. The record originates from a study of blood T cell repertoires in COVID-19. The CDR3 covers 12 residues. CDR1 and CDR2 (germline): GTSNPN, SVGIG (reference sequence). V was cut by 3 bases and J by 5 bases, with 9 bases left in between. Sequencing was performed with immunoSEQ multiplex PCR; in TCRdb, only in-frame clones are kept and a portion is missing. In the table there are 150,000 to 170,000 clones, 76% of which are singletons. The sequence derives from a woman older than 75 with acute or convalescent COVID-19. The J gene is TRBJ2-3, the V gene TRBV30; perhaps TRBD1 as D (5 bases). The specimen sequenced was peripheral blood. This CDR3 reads CAWSIQGDTQYF. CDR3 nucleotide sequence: TGTGCCTGGAGCATCCAGGGAGATACGCAGTATTTT.